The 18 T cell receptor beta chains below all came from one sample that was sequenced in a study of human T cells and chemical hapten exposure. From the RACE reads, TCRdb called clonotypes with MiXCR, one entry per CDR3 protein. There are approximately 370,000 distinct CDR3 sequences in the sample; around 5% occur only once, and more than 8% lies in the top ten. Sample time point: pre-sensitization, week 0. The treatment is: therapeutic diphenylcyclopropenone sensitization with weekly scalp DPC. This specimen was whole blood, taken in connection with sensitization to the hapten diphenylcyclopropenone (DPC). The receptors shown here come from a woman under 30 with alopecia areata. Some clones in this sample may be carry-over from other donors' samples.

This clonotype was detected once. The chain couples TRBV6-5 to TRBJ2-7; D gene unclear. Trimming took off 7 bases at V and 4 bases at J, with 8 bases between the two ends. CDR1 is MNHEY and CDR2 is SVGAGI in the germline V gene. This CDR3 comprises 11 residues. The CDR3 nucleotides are TGTGCCAGCATAAGTGAATACGAGCAGTACTTC. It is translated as CASISEYEQYF.

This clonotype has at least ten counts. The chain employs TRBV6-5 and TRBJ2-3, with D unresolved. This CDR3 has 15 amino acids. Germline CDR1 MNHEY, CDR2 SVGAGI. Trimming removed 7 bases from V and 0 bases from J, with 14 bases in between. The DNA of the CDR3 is TGTGCCAGCACCCCCACCCACACTAGCACAGATACGCAGTATTTT. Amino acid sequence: CASTPTHTSTDTQYF.

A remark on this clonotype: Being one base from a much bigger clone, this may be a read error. CDR3 coding DNA: TGTGCCAGCAGTTTTATGGGGGGCACAGATACGCAGTATTTT. Amino acids: CASSFMGGTDTQYF. The chain links TRBV12-3 or TRBV12-4 to TRBJ2-3, with D possibly called TRBD1 or TRBD2 (5 bases each). There are 14 residues in the CDR3. V lost 3 bases, J lost 1 base, and 8 bases lay in between.

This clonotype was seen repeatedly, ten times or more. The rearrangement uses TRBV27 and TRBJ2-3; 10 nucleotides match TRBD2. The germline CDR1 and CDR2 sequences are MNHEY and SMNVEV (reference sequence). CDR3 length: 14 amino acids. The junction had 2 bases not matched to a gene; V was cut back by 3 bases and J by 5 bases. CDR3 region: CASSLGLALDTQYF. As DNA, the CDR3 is TGTGCCAGCAGTTTGGGACTAGCGTTAGATACGCAGTATTTT.

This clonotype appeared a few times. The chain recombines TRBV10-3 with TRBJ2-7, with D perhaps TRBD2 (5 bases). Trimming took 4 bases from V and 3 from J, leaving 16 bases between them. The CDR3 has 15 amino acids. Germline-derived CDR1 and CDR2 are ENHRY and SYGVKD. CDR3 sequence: CAISGSGRGHYEQYF. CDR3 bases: TGTGCCATCAGTGGATCGGGCCGAGGGCACTACGAGCAGTACTTC.

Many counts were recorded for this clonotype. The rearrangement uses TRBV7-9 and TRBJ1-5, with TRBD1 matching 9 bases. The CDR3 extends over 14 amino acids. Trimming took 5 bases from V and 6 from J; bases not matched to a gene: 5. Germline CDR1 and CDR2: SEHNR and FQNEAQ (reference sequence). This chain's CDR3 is CASSPDRGGQPQHF. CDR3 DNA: TGTGCCAGCAGCCCGGACAGGGGTGGTCAGCCCCAGCATTTT.

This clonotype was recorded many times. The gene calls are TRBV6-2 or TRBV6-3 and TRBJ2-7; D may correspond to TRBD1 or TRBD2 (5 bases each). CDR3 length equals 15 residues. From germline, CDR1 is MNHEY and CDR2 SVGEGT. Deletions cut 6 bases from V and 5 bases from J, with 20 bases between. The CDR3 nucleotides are TGTGCCAGCAGGGACGGACGAGGGGATTCCCACGAGCAGTACTTC. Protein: CASRDGRGDSHEQYF.

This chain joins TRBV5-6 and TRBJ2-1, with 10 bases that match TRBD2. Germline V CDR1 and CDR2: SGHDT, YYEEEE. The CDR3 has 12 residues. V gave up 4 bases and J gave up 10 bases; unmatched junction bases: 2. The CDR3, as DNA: TGTGCCAGCAGCAGGGGACTAGCGGAGCAGTTCTTC. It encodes CASSRGLAEQFF.

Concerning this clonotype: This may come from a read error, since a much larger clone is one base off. The CDR3 region has the DNA TGTGCCAGCAGTGTAGCGGGGGTCACAGATACGCAGTATTTT. The encoded protein is CASSVAGVTDTQYF. The chain couples TRBV6-5 to TRBJ2-3; TRBD2 agrees at 9 bases. Germline V CDR1 and CDR2: MNHEY, SVGAGI. V lost 5 bases to trimming and J lost 2 bases; unmatched junction nucleotides: 2. The CDR3 sequence is 14 residues long.

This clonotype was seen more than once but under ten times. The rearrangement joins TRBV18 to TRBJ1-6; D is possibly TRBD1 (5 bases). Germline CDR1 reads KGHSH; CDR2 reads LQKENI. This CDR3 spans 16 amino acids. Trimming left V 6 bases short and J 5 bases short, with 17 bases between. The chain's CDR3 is CASSTSSGGDNSPLHF. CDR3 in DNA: TGTGCCAGCTCCACTTCAAGCGGGGGGGATAATTCACCCCTCCACTTT.

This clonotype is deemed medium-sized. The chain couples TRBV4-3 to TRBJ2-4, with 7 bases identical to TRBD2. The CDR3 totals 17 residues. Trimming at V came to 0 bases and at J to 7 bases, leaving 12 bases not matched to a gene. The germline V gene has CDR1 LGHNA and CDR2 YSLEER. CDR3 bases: TGCGCCAGCAGCCAAGAATGGGGTAGGGAGGGGTATAACATTCAGTACTTC. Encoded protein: CASSQEWGREGYNIQYF.

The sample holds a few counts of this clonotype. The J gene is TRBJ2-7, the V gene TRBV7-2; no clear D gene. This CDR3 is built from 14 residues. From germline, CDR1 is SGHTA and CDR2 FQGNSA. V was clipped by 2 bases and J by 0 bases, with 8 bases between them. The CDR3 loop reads CASSLKGISYEQYF. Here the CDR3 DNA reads TGTGCCAGCAGCTTAAAAGGGATCTCCTACGAGCAGTACTTC.

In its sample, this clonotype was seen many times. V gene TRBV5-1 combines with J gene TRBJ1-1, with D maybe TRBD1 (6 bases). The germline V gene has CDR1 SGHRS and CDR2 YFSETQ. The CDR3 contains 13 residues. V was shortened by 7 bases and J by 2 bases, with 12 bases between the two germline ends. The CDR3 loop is CASGGQTNTEAFF. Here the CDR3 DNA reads TGCGCCAGCGGTGGACAGACAAACACTGAAGCTTTCTTT.

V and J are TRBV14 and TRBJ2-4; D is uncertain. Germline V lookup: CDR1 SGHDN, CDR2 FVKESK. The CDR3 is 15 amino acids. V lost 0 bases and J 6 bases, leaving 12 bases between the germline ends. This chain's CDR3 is CASSQEFPGRNIQYF. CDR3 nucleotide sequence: TGTGCCAGCAGCCAAGAATTTCCGGGCAGAAACATTCAGTACTTC.

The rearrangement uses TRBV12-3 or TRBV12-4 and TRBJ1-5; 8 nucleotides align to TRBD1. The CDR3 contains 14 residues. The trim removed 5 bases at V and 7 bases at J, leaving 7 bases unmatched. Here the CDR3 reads CASSRQTGGQPQHF. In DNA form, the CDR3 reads TGTGCCAGCAGTCGACAAACAGGGGGGCAGCCCCAGCATTTT.

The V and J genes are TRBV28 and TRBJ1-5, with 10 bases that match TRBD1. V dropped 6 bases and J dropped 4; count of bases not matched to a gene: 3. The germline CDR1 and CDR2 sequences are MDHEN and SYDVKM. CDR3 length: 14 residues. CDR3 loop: CASRRTGGNQPQHF. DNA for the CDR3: TGTGCCAGCAGGAGGACAGGGGGTAATCAGCCCCAGCATTTT.

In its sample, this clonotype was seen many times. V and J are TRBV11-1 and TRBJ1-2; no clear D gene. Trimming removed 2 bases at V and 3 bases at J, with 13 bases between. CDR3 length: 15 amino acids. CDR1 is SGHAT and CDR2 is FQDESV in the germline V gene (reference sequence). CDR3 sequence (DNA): TGTGCCAGCAGCTTATCGGCAGAAGCTTACTATGGCTACACCTTC. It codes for CASSLSAEAYYGYTF.

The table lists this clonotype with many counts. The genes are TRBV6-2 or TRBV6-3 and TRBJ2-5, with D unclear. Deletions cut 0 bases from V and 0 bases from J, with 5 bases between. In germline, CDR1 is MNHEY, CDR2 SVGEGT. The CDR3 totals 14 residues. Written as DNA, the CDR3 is TGTGCCAGCAGTTACTCCTGGAACCAAGAGACCCAGTACTTC. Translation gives CASSYSWNQETQYF.